The T cell receptor beta chain described here comes from a study of shared clonotypes between healthy human individuals. Some clones are missing from TCRdb's copy, which holds only in-frame ones; the method was immunoSEQ multiplex PCR. The data contain approximately 1,000,000 clones, 78% of them singletons. V was pared by 10 bases and J by 5 bases, with 8 bases between. Germline CDR1 MNHNS, CDR2 SASEGT. The CDR3 contains 10 residues. The chain recombines TRBV6-1 with TRBJ1-2, with D unresolved. The sequencing sample was made of memory CD4+ T cells from PBMCs. Sample subset: CD45RA-negative fraction. The receptor was derived from a man between 18 and 35 years old in good health. Some clones in this sample may be carry-over from other donors' samples. This chain's CDR3 is CATWSYGYTF. DNA for the CDR3: TGTGCCACATGGAGTTATGGCTACACCTTC.